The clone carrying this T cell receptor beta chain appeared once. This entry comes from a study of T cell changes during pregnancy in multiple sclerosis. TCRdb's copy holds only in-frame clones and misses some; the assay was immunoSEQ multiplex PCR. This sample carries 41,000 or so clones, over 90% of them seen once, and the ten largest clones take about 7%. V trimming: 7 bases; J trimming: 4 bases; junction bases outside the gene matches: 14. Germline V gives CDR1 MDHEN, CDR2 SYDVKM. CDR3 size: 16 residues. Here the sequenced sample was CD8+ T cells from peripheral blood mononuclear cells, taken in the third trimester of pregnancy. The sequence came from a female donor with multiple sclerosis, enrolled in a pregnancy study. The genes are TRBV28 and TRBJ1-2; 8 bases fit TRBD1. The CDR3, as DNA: TGTGCCAGCACCACCGAAGGGACAGGTCGAGTCTATGGCTACACCTTC. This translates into CASTTEGTGRVYGYTF.